This T cell receptor beta chain was captured in a study of regulatory T cells in long-lasting Graves disease. Study findings and constraints: There was favoring of TRBV28, TRBJ1-2 and TRBJ2-5 in persistent disease.

The time point is: persistent/refractory GD, antithyroid drugs over 5 years with positive TRAb. Generation of the TCR library employed RNA extracted from PBMCs. Library construction for TCR beta used iRepertoire HTBI primers and Arm-PCR of CDR3 regions. In TCRdb, the multiplex PCR reads were re-called with MiXCR into one record per CDR3 protein. Here the sample spans about 660,000 distinct CDR3 sequences, about 32% being singletons. This clonotype was seen ten or more times. As yet, its antigen is unknown. V trimming: 6 bases; J trimming: 4 bases; junction bases outside the gene matches: 2. CDR3 length: 13 amino acids. Germline V lookup: CDR1 MNHNS, CDR2 SASEGT.

V is TRBV6-1 and J is TRBJ2-7; 11 bases fit TRBD2. The receptor was derived from a female donor with Graves disease. The source was peripheral blood mononuclear cells (PBMCs), collected when the disease was refractory, from a patient treated with antithyroid drugs. CDR3 sequence (DNA): TGTGCCAGCAGATCTAGCGGGGGGTACGAGCAGTACTTC. It codes for CASRSSGGYEQYF.